This T cell receptor beta chain is from a study of shared clonotypes between healthy human individuals. Sequenced by immunoSEQ multiplex PCR; TCRdb stores in-frame clones only, minus some. The sample includes about 2 million clones, roughly 96% seen only once; the top ten take 0.13%. The CDR3 covers 13 residues. J lost 6 bases, V lost 5 bases, and 4 bases had no gene match. Germline V lookup: CDR1 SGHTA, CDR2 FQGTGA. The sample was naive CD4+ T cells sorted from blood. Subset in this sample: CD45RA+ positively selected. The chain combines TRBV7-3 with TRBJ2-1, with 7 positions matching TRBD2. This receptor was obtained from a man between 18 and 29 years old in good health. In DNA, the CDR3 is TGTGCCAGCAGCCCGCGACTAGCCAATGAGCAGTTCTTC. This codes for CASSPRLANEQFF.